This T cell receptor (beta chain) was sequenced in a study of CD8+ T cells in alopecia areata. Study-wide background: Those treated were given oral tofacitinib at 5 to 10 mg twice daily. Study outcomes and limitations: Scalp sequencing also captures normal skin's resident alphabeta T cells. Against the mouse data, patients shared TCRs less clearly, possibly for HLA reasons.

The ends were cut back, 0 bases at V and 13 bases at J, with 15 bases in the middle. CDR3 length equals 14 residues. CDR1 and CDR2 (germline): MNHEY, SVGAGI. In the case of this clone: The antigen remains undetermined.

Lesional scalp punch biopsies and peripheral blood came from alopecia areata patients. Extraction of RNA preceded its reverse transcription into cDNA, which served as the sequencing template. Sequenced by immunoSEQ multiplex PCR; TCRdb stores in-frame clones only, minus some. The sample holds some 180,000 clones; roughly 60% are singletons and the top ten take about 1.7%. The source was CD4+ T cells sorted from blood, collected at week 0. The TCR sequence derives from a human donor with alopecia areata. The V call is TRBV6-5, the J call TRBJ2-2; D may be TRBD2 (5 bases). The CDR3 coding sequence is TGTGCCAGCAGTTACTCCTCGGACTCCTTCGGGCTGTTTTTT. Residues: CASSYSSDSFGLFF.